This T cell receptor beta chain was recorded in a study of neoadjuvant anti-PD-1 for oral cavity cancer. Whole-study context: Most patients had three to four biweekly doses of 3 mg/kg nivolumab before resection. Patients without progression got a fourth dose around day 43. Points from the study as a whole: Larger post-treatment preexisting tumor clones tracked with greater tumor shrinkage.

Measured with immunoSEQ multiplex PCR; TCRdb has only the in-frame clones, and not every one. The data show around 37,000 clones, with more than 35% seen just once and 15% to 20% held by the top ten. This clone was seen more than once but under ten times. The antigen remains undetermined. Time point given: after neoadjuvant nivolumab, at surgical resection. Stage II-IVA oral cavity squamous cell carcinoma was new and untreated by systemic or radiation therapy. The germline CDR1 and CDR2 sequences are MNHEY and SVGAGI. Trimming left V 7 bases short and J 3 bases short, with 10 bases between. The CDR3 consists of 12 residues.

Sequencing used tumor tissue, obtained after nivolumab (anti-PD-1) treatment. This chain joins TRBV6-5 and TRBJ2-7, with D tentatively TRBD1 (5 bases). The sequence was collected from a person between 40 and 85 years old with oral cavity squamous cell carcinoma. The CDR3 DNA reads TGTGCCAGCACTAACAGGCACTACGAGCAGTACTTC. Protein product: CASTNRHYEQYF.